This T cell receptor (beta chain) was profiled in a study of blood T cells in healthy people across ages. Looked up from germline, CDR1 is LGHNA and CDR2 is YNFKEQ. The CDR3 is 15 residues long. The junction had 6 bases not matched to a gene; V was cut back by 1 base and J by 4 bases. Study-wide results and caveats: Using unsorted PBMCs precluded a conclusive naive versus antigen-experienced comparison.

Every donor provided approximately 9.2 milliliters of peripheral blood. Per sample, at least 5.5 micrograms of total RNA were extracted. This clonotype came up a few times. No antigen is known for it. For the second PCR, which ran for about 7 to 12 cycles, a sample-barcoded 5' primer and a J-beta primer mix were used. Each cDNA molecule, via a template-switch adaptor with 12 random nucleotides, was tagged. Each CDR3 protein is one row after TCRdb ran MiXCR on the 5' RACE reads. Of roughly 1,500,000 distinct CDR3 sequences listed, 42% were seen once; the top ten hold 7.9%. Input material: blood. This receptor was obtained from a woman between 18 and 29 years old in good health. The chain combines TRBV4-2 with TRBJ1-2; 7 bases align to TRBD1. The CDR3: CASSQGQGLGYGYTF. DNA of the CDR3: TGTGCCAGCAGCCAAGGACAGGGATTAGGCTATGGCTACACCTTC.